The sequence of this TCR beta chain was determined in a study of shared clonotypes between healthy human individuals. Germline V gene data show CDR1 as ENHRY and CDR2 as SYGVKD. The CDR3 spans 13 residues. The V gene lost 5 bases and the J gene lost 2 bases, with 8 bases spanning the gap. Only in-frame clones appear in the TCRdb table, and some are missing; sequencing was by immunoSEQ multiplex PCR. The data show some 2.4 million clones, over 85% seen once. The rearrangement joins TRBV10-3 to TRBJ2-3, with no clear D. The source is a man aged 18-30 years in good health. Some clones in this sample may be carry-over from other donors' samples. What was sequenced was naive CD4+ T cells from PBMCs. Subset meaning: CD45RA+ positively selected. In DNA form, the CDR3 reads TGTGCCATCAGTAGACAACCCACAGATACGCAGTATTTT. It codes for CAISRQPTDTQYF.